The sequence of this TCR beta chain was determined in a study of CD4 T cells in relation to SARS-CoV-2 and coronaviruses. Across the whole study: Shared crossreactive spike epitopes were mapped to their HLA restriction.

Assay used: immunoSEQ multiplex PCR; TCRdb lists only in-frame clones, some missing. The table has about 20,000 clones, about three quarters seen once; the top ten hold about 19%. The CDR3 runs to 13 residues. V shed 4 bases and J shed 5 bases, with 11 bases lying between them. Germline CDR1 LGHDT, CDR2 YNNKEL (reference sequence). CD4+ T cells from unexposed donors were obtained before the COVID-19 pandemic (2011-2018). After about 10 days of culture, CD4+ T cells were isolated. Two million PBMCs per well were cultured with roughly 10 IU/ml IL-2. Concerning this clone: Its matching antigen is unknown.

The chain has TRBV3-1 (or the pseudogene TRBV3-2) and TRBJ1-1; D might be TRBD1 (5 bases). The sequencing input was CD4+ T cells from PBMCs, cultured in vitro. The sequence was collected from a human donor in good health. CDR3 residues: CASSLEGPTEAFF. CDR3 nucleotide sequence: TGTGCCAGCAGCCTAGAGGGACCGACTGAAGCTTTCTTT.